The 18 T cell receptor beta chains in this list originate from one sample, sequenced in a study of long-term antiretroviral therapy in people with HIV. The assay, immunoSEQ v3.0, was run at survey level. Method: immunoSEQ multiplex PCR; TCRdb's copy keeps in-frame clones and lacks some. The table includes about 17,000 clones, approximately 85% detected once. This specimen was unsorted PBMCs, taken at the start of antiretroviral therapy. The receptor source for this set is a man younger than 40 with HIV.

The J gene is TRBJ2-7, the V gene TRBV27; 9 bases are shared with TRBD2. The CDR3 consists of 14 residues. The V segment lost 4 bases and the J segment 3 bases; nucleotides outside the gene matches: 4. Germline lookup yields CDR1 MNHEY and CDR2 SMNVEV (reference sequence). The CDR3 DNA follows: TGTGCCAGCAGTTCCCAGCGGGAGGTCTACGAGCAGTACTTC. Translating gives CASSSQREVYEQYF.

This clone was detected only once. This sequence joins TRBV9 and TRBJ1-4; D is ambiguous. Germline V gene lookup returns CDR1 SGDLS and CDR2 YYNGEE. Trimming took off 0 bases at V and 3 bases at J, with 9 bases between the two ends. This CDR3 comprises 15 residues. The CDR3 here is CASSVEWSANEKLFF. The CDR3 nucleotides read TGTGCCAGCAGCGTAGAGTGGTCGGCTAATGAAAAACTGTTTTTT.

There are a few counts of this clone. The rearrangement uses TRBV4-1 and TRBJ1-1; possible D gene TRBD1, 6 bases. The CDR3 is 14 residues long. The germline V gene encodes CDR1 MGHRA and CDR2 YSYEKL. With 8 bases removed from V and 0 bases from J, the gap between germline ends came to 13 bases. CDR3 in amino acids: CASQDSSMNTEAFF. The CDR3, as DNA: TGCGCCAGCCAGGACAGCTCCATGAACACTGAAGCTTTCTTT.

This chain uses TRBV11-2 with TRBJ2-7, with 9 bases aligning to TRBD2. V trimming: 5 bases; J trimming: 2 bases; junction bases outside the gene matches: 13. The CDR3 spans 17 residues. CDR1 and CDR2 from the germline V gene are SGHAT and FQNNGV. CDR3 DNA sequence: TGTGCCAGCAGCCTACTGGGGGCGGGGGGGCCCGCCTACGAGCAGTACTTC. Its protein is CASSLLGAGGPAYEQYF.

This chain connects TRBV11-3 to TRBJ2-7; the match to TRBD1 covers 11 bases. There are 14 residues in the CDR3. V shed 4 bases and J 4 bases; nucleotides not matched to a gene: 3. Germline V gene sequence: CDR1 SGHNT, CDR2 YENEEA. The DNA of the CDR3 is TGTGCCAGCAGCTCAGGGGACAGGGGGTACGAGCAGTACTTC. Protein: CASSSGDRGYEQYF. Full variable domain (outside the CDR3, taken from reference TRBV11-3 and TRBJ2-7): EAGVVQSPRYKIIEKKQPVAFWCNPISGHNTLYWYLQNLGQGPELLIRYENEEAVDDSQLPKDRFSAERLKGVDSTLKIQPAELGDSAVYLCASSSGDRGYEQYFGPGTRLTVT.

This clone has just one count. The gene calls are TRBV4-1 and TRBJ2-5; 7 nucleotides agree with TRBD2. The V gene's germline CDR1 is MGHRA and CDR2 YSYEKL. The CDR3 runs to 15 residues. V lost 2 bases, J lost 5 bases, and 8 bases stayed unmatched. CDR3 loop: CASSQPPSGEETQYF. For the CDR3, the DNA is TGCGCCAGCAGCCAACCCCCCAGCGGGGAGGAGACCCAGTACTTC.

The CDR3 loop reads CASSFRSGGGEKLFF. DNA for the CDR3: TGTGCCAGCAGCTTTCGGTCAGGAGGGGGCGAAAAACTGTTTTTT. This chain links TRBV5-4 with TRBJ1-4; 7 bases agree with TRBD1. V was pared by 2 bases and J by 8 bases, with 9 bases of the junction left unmatched. The CDR3 spans 15 residues. CDR1 is SGHNT, CDR2 YYREEE, per germline (reference sequence).

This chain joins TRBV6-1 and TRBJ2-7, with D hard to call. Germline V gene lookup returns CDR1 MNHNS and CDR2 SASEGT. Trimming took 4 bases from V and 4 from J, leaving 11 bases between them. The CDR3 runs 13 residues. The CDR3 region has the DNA TGTGCCAGCAGTGGCTCGGCCGGGTACGAGCAGTACTTC. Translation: CASSGSAGYEQYF.

The CDR3 loop reads CASRGQTYNSPLHF. In nucleotides, the CDR3 is TGTGCCAGCAGGGGACAGACCTATAATTCACCCCTCCACTTT. The J gene is TRBJ1-6, the V gene TRBV2, with 7 bases aligning to TRBD1. CDR1 and CDR2 from the germline V gene are SNHLY and FYNNEI. CDR3 length: 14 residues. V shed 6 bases, J shed 2 bases, and the junction held 1 base outside the gene matches.

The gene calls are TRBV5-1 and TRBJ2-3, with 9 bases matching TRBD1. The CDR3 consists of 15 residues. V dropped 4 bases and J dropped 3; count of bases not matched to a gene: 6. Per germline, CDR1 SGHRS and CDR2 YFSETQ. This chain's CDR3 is CASSIPTGGTDTQYF. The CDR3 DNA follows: TGCGCCAGCAGCATACCGACAGGGGGGACAGATACGCAGTATTTT.

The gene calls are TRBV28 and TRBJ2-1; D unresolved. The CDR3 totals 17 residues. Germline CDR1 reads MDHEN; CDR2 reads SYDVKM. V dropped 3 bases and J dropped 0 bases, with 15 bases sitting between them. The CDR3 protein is CASSFDKRVGSYNEQFF. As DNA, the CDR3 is TGTGCCAGCAGTTTTGATAAAAGGGTAGGCTCCTACAATGAGCAGTTCTTC.

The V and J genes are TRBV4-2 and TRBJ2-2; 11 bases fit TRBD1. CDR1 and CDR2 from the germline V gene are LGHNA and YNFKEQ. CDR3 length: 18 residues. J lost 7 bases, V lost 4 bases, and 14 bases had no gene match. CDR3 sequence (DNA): TGTGCCAGCAGCCGGATGGGCACCAGGACAGGGGGCGGCGGGGAGCTGTTTTTT. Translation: CASSRMGTRTGGGGELFF.

CDR3 residues: CASSQDPGSYEQYF. The DNA of the CDR3 is TGCGCCAGCAGCCAAGATCCAGGCTCCTACGAGCAGTACTTC. The chain employs TRBV4-3 and TRBJ2-7; no firm D call. This CDR3 is built from 14 residues. The V gene's germline CDR1 is LGHNA and CDR2 YSLEER. Trimming took off 0 bases at V and 0 bases at J, with 6 bases between the two ends.

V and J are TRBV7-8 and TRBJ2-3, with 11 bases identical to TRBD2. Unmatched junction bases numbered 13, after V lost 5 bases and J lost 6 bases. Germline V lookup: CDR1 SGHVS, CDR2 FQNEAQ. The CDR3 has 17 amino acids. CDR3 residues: CASSALLAGAVVDTQYF. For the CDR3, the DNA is TGTGCCAGCAGCGCCCTACTAGCGGGAGCGGTTGTTGATACGCAGTATTTT.

CDR3 nucleotide sequence: TGTGCCAGCACCATTGATAGCAATCAGCCCCAGCATTTT. This codes for CASTIDSNQPQHF. The chain couples TRBV28 to TRBJ1-5; the D is unclear. The germline V gene encodes CDR1 MDHEN and CDR2 SYDVKM. This CDR3 has 13 residues. V was pared by 7 bases and J by 0 bases, with 7 bases between.

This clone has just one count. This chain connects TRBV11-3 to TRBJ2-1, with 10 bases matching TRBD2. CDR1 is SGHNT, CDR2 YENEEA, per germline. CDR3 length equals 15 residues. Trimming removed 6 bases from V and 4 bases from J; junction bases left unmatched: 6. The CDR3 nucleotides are TGTGCCAGCAGGGAGCGGGAGGGCCGGTACAATGAGCAGTTCTTC. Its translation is CASREREGRYNEQFF. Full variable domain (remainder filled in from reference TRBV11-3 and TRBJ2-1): EAGVVQSPRYKIIEKKQPVAFWCNPISGHNTLYWYLQNLGQGPELLIRYENEEAVDDSQLPKDRFSAERLKGVDSTLKIQPAELGDSAVYLCASREREGRYNEQFFGPGTRLTVL.

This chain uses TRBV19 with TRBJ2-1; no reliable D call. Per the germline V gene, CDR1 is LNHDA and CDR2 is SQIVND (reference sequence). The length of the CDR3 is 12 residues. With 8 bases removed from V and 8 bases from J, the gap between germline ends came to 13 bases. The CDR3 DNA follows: TGTGCCAGTTGGTCGGAACTCGATGAGCAGTTCTTC. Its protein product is CASWSELDEQFF.

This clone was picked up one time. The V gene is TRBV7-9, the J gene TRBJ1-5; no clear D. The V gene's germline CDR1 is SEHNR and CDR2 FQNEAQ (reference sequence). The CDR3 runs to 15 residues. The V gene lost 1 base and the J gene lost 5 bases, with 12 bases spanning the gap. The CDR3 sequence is CASSLGSEFYQPQHF. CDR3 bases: TGTGCCAGCAGCTTAGGGTCAGAATTCTATCAGCCCCAGCATTTT.